This TCR beta chain was documented in a study of PD-L1 blockade in urothelial cancer. Clones were sequenced by immunoSEQ multiplex PCR, and TCRdb holds only the in-frame ones, with some missing. The sample holds 80,000 to 90,000 clones; more than 75% are singletons and the top ten take about 15%. The time point is: pretreatment peripheral blood. The sequence was collected from a man between 60 and 75 years old with urothelial cancer. The specimen was PBMCs, collected around atezolizumab (anti-PD-L1) treatment.

In DNA, the CDR3 is TGTGCCAGCAGCTTCGACAGGGGGGAGACCCAGTACTTC. The encoded protein is CASSFDRGETQYF. V is TRBV7-3 and J is TRBJ2-5, with 9 nucleotides matching TRBD1. Germline V CDR1 and CDR2: SGHTA, FQGTGA. This CDR3 has 13 residues. V was pared by 3 bases and J by 5 bases, with 1 base of the junction left unmatched.